Sequencing of this T cell receptor beta chain was carried out in a study of T cell changes during pregnancy in multiple sclerosis. The V and J ends lost 0 bases and 6 bases, in that order; junction bases with no gene match: 11. Germline values: CDR1 SGDLS, CDR2 YYNGEE. This CDR3 has 18 amino acids. The table came from immunoSEQ multiplex PCR; TCRdb's copy has only in-frame clones and leaves some out. Found here are approximately 40,000 clones, approximately 96% of them singletons; the top ten hold roughly 0.8%. This receptor was obtained from a female donor with multiple sclerosis, enrolled in a pregnancy study. The V gene is TRBV9, the J gene TRBJ2-3, with 12 bases fitting TRBD2. The sample here was peripheral blood, taken in the second trimester of pregnancy. The CDR3 coding sequence is TGTGCCAGCAGCGTAGGAGGGCTAGCGGGGGGGCCGGTCGATACGCAGTATTTT. It translates to CASSVGGLAGGPVDTQYF.